This TCR beta chain was identified in a study of blood T cell repertoires in COVID-19. About the research overall: PBMCs, B-cell-depleted T cells, or T cells provided the cDNA or gDNA that made up the material.

How the authors handled the data: Reference gene primer amplification in the assay estimated nucleated cell counts. Repertoires were generated with immunoSEQ multiplex PCR, while TCRdb's copy carries only in-frame clones and drops some. Clonal size and the V and J genes are those of that table, whereas D and trimming came from the DNA. Found here are 200,000 or so clones, roughly 87% of them singletons; the top ten hold 1.5% to 2%. V lost 5 bases and J lost 7, with 11 bases in between. Germline V CDR1 and CDR2: MNHEY, SVGAGI. The CDR3 is 12 amino acids. This clonotype originated in a middle-aged man with active or convalescent COVID-19. The specimen sequenced was peripheral blood. The chain carries TRBV6-5 and TRBJ1-1; possible D gene TRBD1, 5 bases. CDR3 in DNA: TGTGCCAGCAGTCCCGGGGGGGGTGAAGCTTTCTTT. This translates into CASSPGGGEAFF.